A selection of T cell receptor beta chains follows, all from one sample in a study of blood T cell repertoires in COVID-19. Here immunoSEQ multiplex PCR was the method, and the copy in TCRdb shows in-frame clones only, minus some. The table shows under 250,000 clones, with approximately 87% occurring only once. Material for sequencing was peripheral blood. Receptor source: a man aged 60 to 75 with acute or convalescent COVID-19. CDR3s include the opening cysteine and the closing phenylalanine or tryptophan. The D gene is left open where the match is weak. A row's size may be missing; if present it is once, few, many or a size class.

J | V | size | D | CDR3 | DNA
TRBJ2-7 | TRBV19 | - | - | CASSRGVNSYEQYF | TGTGCCAGTTCCAGGGGGGTGAACTCCTACGAGCAGTACTTC
TRBJ1-5 | TRBV6-5 | - | - | CASTQVKGNQPQHF | TGTGCCAGCACACAGGTCAAGGGCAATCAGCCCCAGCATTTT
TRBJ2-1 | TRBV27 | large | TRBD1 | CASSYPGGSLVEQFF | TGTGCCAGCAGTTATCCAGGGGGCTCGTTGGTAGAGCAGTTCTTC
TRBJ1-6 | TRBV18 | - | TRBD1 | CASSRDSSYNSPLHF | TGTGCCAGCTCACGGGACAGCTCCTATAATTCACCCCTCCACTTT
TRBJ2-3 | TRBV7-9 | once | - | CASRRDLLQYF | TGTGCCAGCAGGCGGGACCTATTACAGTATTTT
TRBJ2-7 | TRBV18 | - | - | CASSPRNYEQYF | TGTGCCAGCTCACCGAGGAACTACGAGCAGTACTTC
TRBJ2-4 | TRBV3-1/TRBV3-2 | - | TRBD2 | CASSPGLAQNIQYF | TGTGCCAGCAGCCCGGGACTAGCGCAAAACATTCAGTACTTC
TRBJ2-4 | TRBV12-3/TRBV12-4 | - | - | CASSLPKNIQYF | TGTGCCAGCAGCCTACCCAAAAACATTCAGTACTTC
TRBJ2-3 | TRBV11-3 | - | - | CASSLTGDTQYF | TGTGCCAGCAGCTTAACGGGTGACACGCAGTATTTT
TRBJ2-7 | TRBV7-2 | - | - | CASSLVRDGRYEQYF | TGTGCCAGCAGCTTAGTCCGGGATGGTCGGTACGAGCAGTACTTC
TRBJ1-2 | TRBV11-2 | once | TRBD1 | CASTFLGPGQGAIGYTF | TGTGCCAGCACCTTCCTGGGGCCGGGACAGGGGGCGATTGGCTACACCTTC
TRBJ1-2 | TRBV7-2 | - | TRBD1 | CASSYRQGGQGYTF | TGTGCCAGCAGCTATAGACAGGGGGGGCAAGGCTACACCTTC
TRBJ1-5 | TRBV6-5 | - | TRBD1 | CASSRQGGQPQHF | TGTGCCAGCAGTCGACAGGGCGGGCAGCCCCAGCATTTT
TRBJ2-7 | TRBV30 | - | - | CAWSETFYMYEQYF | TGTGCCTGGAGTGAGACTTTTTATATGTACGAGCAGTACTTC
TRBJ1-5 | TRBV15 | - | TRBD1 | CATSRGTGSNQPQHF | TGTGCCACCAGCAGGGGGACAGGCTCCAATCAGCCCCAGCATTTT
TRBJ2-5 | TRBV28 | - | - | CASSFLGGKETQYF | TGTGCCAGCAGTTTCCTGGGCGGGAAAGAGACCCAGTACTTC
TRBJ2-1 | TRBV29-1 | - | TRBD2 | CSVEGTSTRDEQFF | TGCAGCGTTGAAGGGACTAGTACGCGGGATGAGCAGTTCTTC
TRBJ1-4 | TRBV28 | once | TRBD1 | CASRFRGQGNEKLFF | TGTGCCAGCAGGTTTAGGGGACAGGGGAATGAAAAACTGTTTTTT
TRBJ1-2 | TRBV30 | - | - | CAWWGTNYGYTF | TGTGCCTGGTGGGGCACTAACTATGGCTACACCTTC
TRBJ2-1 | TRBV29-1 | - | - | CSGRAAGPYNEQFF | TGCAGCGGCCGCGCAGCGGGCCCATACAATGAGCAGTTCTTC
TRBJ2-7 | TRBV29-1 | - | TRBD2 | CSVGSGLAGVEQYF | TGCAGCGTTGGGTCGGGACTAGCGGGAGTCGAGCAGTACTTC
TRBJ2-5 | TRBV27 | - | TRBD1 | CASSLTGGVAMETQYF | TGTGCCAGCAGTTTGACAGGGGGTGTGGCTATGGAGACCCAGTACTTC
TRBJ2-7 | TRBV4-2 | - | TRBD2 | CASSQGRLAGGAYEQYF | TGTGCCAGCAGCCAAGGTCGCCTAGCGGGGGGCGCCTACGAGCAGTACTTC
TRBJ1-5 | TRBV4-1 | - | - | CASSQVNDQPQHF | TGCGCCAGCAGCCAAGTAAATGATCAGCCCCAGCATTTT
TRBJ2-3 | TRBV30 | - | TRBD1 | CAWSQTGEGTDTQYF | TGTGCCTGGAGCCAGACAGGGGAAGGGACAGATACGCAGTATTTT
TRBJ2-3 | TRBV12-5 | - | - | CASGTRTDTQYF | TGTGCTAGTGGCACCCGGACAGATACGCAGTATTTT
TRBJ2-7 | TRBV6-5 | few | TRBD1 | CASSAAQGAYEQYF | TGTGCCAGCAGCGCGGCACAGGGGGCCTACGAGCAGTACTTC
TRBJ1-2 | TRBV11-3 | once | - | CASSFGQRGGYTF | TGTGCCAGCAGTTTTGGACAGCGAGGTGGCTACACCTTC
TRBJ2-7 | TRBV11-2 | - | TRBD1 | CASIGQGVIYEQYF | TGTGCCAGCATCGGACAGGGGGTGATCTACGAGCAGTACTTC
TRBJ1-2 | TRBV30 | - | - | CACPLFPANYGYTF | TGTGCCTGTCCCCTCTTCCCAGCTAACTATGGCTACACCTTC
TRBJ1-4 | TRBV19 | few | TRBD1 | CASSMGQGDEKLFF | TGTGCCAGTAGTATGGGCCAGGGGGATGAAAAACTGTTTTTT
TRBJ1-1 | TRBV28 | once | TRBD1 | CASSIRGRDTEAFF | TGTGCCAGCAGCATAAGGGGGCGAGACACTGAAGCTTTCTTT
TRBJ2-7 | TRBV5-1 | - | - | CASSFTGVYEQYF | TGCGCCAGCAGCTTCACAGGAGTCTACGAGCAGTACTTC
TRBJ2-7 | TRBV5-6 | - | - | CASSSTAGEGSYEQYF | TGTGCCAGCAGCTCCACAGCAGGGGAGGGTTCCTACGAGCAGTACTTC
TRBJ2-5 | TRBV19 | - | - | CASSMLGVQETQYF | TGTGCCAGTAGTATGTTAGGGGTCCAAGAGACCCAGTACTTC
TRBJ2-7 | TRBV18 | - | TRBD1 | CASSPLPIFGQGHEQYF | TGTGCCAGCTCACCGCTACCTATCTTTGGACAGGGTCACGAGCAGTACTTC